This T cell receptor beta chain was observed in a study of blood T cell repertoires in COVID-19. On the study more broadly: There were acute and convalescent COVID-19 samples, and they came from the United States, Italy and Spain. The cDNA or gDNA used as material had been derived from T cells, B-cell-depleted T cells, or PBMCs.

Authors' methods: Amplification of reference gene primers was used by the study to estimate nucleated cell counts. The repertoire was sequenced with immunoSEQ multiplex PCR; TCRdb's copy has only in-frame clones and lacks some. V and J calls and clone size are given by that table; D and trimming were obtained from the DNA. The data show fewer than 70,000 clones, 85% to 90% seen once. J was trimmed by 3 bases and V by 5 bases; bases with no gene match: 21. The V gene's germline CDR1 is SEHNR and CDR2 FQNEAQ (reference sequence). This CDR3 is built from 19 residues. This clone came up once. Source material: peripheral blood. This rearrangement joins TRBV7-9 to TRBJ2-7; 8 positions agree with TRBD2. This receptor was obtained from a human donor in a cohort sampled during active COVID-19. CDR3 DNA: TGTGCCAGCAGCCCCCCGGGGGGGCAGGGCACCAGAAGTCGCTACGAGCAGTACTTC. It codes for CASSPPGGQGTRSRYEQYF.